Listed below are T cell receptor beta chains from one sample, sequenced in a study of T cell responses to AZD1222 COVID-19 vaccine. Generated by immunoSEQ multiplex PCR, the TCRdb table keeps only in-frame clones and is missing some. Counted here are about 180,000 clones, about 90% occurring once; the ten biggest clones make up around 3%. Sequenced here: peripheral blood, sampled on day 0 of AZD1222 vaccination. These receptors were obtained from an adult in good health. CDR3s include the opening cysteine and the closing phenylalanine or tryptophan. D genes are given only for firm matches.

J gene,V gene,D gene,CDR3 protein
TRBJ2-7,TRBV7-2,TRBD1,CASSLGGTVNEQYF
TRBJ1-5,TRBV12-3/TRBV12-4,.,CASSSGESGPQHF
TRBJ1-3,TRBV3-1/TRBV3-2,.,CASSHVAWDSGNTIYF
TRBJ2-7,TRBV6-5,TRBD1,CASSTPGQGLYEQYF
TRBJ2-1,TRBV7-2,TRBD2,CASSLTSGRTNEQFF
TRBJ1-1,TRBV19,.,CASSRKEGTEAFF
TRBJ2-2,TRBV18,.,CASSPLNTGELFF
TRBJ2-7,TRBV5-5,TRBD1,CASSFGQGPDEQYF
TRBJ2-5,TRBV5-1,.,CASSLARPQETQYF
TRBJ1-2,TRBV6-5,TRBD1,CASTVPGQGASGYTF
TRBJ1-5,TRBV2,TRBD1,CASSELRGGGQPQHF
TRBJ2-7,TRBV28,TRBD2,CASSAPVGLAAPGEQYF
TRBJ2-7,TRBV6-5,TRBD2,CASTNGRAIVEQYF
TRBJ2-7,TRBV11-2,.,CASSSPGRPPYEQYF
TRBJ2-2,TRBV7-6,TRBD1,CATSPTGMFTGELFF
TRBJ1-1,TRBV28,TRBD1,CASDRAPSTEAFF
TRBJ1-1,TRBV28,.,CASSLPASEAFF